Following are 11 T cell receptor beta chains from one sample sequenced in a study of regulatory T cells in long-lasting Graves disease. Time point: persistent/refractory GD, antithyroid drugs over 5 years with positive TRAb. RNA extracted from PBMCs served as the sequencing template. Both iRepertoire HTBI primers and Arm-PCR of CDR3 regions were used to build the TCR beta libraries. MiXCR was run by TCRdb on the multiplex PCR reads, yielding one entry per CDR3 protein. The table includes approximately 380,000 distinct CDR3 sequences, around 21% detected once. Sequencing used peripheral blood mononuclear cells (PBMCs), obtained when the disease was refractory, from a patient treated with antithyroid drugs. Receptors were obtained from a female donor with Graves disease.

This clonotype was counted a single time. No conserved phenylalanine or tryptophan ends this CDR3, so it is likely a read error. The gene calls are TRBV28 and TRBJ2-7, with D possibly TRBD2 on 6 matching bases. Germline V gene lookup returns CDR1 MDHEN and CDR2 SYDVKM. V was clipped by 2 bases and J by 2 bases, with 10 bases between them. The CDR3 is 14 amino acids. The CDR3 bases are TGTGCCAGCAGTTTAAGGGGAGGCCCCTACGAGCAGTACTCC. This encodes CASSLRGGPYEQYS.

This clonotype was counted ten times or more. The CDR3 loop is CASSQPGTFSGEQYF. The CDR3 nucleotides read TGTGCCAGCAGCCAACCTGGGACCTTTAGTGGCGAGCAGTACTTC. The chain joins TRBV28 to TRBJ2-7; D is perhaps TRBD1 or TRBD2 (5 bases each). Germline CDR1 is MDHEN and CDR2 is SYDVKM. This CDR3 is built from 15 residues. The V end was cut by 6 bases, the J end by 6 bases, with 21 bases between.

This clonotype was seen more than once but under ten times. The chain links TRBV12-3 or TRBV12-4 to TRBJ2-2; 10 positions match TRBD1. This CDR3 is 15 amino acids long. The V and J ends lost 5 bases and 6 bases, in that order; junction bases with no gene match: 6. This chain's CDR3 is CASSPDRGRPGELFF. CDR3 DNA sequence: TGTGCCAGCAGTCCAGACAGGGGGCGCCCCGGGGAGCTGTTTTTT.

This clonotype appeared a few times. The gene calls are TRBV30 and TRBJ2-7, with D possibly being TRBD2 (6 bases). There are 16 residues in the CDR3. The germline V gene has CDR1 GTSNPN and CDR2 SVGIG (reference sequence). The V and J ends lost 2 bases and 2 bases respectively, with 19 bases between them. CDR3 in amino acids: CAWSLPVGGGPYEQYF. CDR3 nucleotides: TGTGCCTGGAGTCTCCCGGTGGGGGGAGGTCCCTACGAGCAGTACTTC. Combining the CDR3 with reference TRBV30 and TRBJ2-7 gives the whole variable domain SQTIHQWPATLVQPVGSPLSLECTVEGTSNPNLYWYRQAAGRGLQLLFYSVGIGQISSEVPQNLSASRPQDRQFILSSKKLLLSDSGFYLCAWSLPVGGGPYEQYFGPGTRLTVT.

This clonotype was recorded a few times. The chain recombines TRBV7-9 with TRBJ1-2; a weak D match, TRBD1 (5 bases). CDR3 size: 13 residues. CDR1 and CDR2 from the germline V gene are SEHNR and FQNEAQ (reference sequence). The V gene lost 4 bases and the J gene lost 6 bases, with 12 bases spanning the gap. The CDR3 loop reads CASSSGQGNGYTF. The CDR3 nucleotides read TGTGCCAGCAGCTCAGGCCAGGGTAATGGCTACACCTTC.

This clonotype appeared many times. This chain joins TRBV11-2 and TRBJ1-1; D ambiguous. This CDR3 comprises 13 residues. Trimming pared 5 bases from V and 1 base from J, leaving 8 bases between. CDR1 SGHAT and CDR2 FQNNGV come from the germline V gene. CDR3 coding DNA: TGTGCCAGCAGCCTCAATAGGAACACTGAAGCTTTCTTT. It codes for CASSLNRNTEAFF.

The table lists this clonotype with a few counts. The chain is built from TRBV25-1 and TRBJ2-1; D not certain. Trimming left V 5 bases short and J 6 bases short, with 8 bases between. The CDR3 sequence is 12 residues long. CDR1 is MGHDK and CDR2 is SYGVNS in the germline V gene. The CDR3 here is CASSFLVNEQFF. DNA of the CDR3: TGTGCCAGCAGTTTTCTGGTCAATGAGCAGTTCTTC.

For this clonotype: One end of the junction varies from germline; a read error may be responsible. The chain couples TRBV10-3 to TRBJ1-6; tentative D call: TRBD1 (6 bases). This CDR3 contains 16 residues. CDR1 is ENHRY and CDR2 is SYGVKD in the germline V gene. This CDR3 is CAIGESPWGANSPLHF. In nucleotides, the CDR3 is TGTGCCATCGGTGAGTCTCCATGGGGGGCGAATTCACCCCTCCACTTT.

This clonotype has a handful of counts. This chain connects TRBV11-2 to TRBJ1-6; a weak D match, TRBD1 (5 bases). The V and J ends lost 0 bases and 3 bases respectively, with 15 bases between them. CDR3 length: 18 amino acids. Germline CDR1 SGHAT, CDR2 FQNNGV. The CDR3 is CASSLDSRDLLYNSPLHF. In DNA form, the CDR3 reads TGTGCCAGCAGCTTAGATTCGAGGGACCTCCTCTATAATTCACCCCTCCACTTT.

The genes are TRBV7-6 and TRBJ2-7, with TRBD2 matching over 7 bases. Germline trimming cut 0 bases from V and 2 bases from J; bases unmatched to any gene: 13. This CDR3 spans 18 amino acids. The germline V gene has CDR1 SGHVS and CDR2 FNYEAQ. The chain's CDR3 is CASSLAVSGGLQPYEQYF. DNA for the CDR3: TGTGCCAGCAGCTTAGCCGTGTCGGGAGGCCTCCAACCCTACGAGCAGTACTTC.

This clonotype was found many times. The chain uses TRBV28 and TRBJ2-7; perhaps TRBD1 as D (6 bases). V lost 8 bases and J lost 4, with 18 bases in between. Looked up from germline, CDR1 is MDHEN and CDR2 is SYDVKM. The CDR3 length is 14 residues. This CDR3 is CASLNGGGRYEQYF. CDR3 sequence (DNA): TGTGCCAGCCTAAATGGGGGCGGACGATACGAGCAGTACTTC. Using reference TRBV28 and TRBJ2-7 for the parts outside the CDR3, the full variable domain is DVKVTQSSRYLVKRTGEKVFLECVQDMDHENMFWYRQDPGLGLRLIYFSYDVKMKEKGDIPEGYSVSREKKERFSLILESASTNQTSMYLCASLNGGGRYEQYFGPGTRLTVT.